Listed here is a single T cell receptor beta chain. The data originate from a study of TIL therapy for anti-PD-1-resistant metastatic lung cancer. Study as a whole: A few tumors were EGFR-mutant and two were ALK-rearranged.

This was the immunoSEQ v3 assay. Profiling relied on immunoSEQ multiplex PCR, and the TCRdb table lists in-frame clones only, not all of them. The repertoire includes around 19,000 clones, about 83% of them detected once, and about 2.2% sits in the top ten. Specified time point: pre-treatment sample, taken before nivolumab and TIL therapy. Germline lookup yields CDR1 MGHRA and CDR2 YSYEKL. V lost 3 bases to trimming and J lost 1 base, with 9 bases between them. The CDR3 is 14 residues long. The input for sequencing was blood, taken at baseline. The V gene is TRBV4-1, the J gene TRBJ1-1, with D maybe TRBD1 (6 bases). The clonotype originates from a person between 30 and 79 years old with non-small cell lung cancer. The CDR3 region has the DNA TGCGCCAGCAGCCAGGGGGCTTCGAACACTGAAGCTTTCTTT. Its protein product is CASSQGASNTEAFF.